Listed here are 13 T cell receptor beta chains from one sample, sequenced in a study of T cell clones after liver transplantation. Using immunoSEQ multiplex PCR, the repertoire was profiled, and TCRdb retains in-frame clones only, with some absent. The top ten clones hold over 14% of a sample with approximately 55,000 clones, about two thirds of them seen once. The sequencing here drew on CD4+ T cells from blood, taken before liver transplant. These receptors were obtained from a human donor who received a liver transplant.

The CDR3 sequence is CASSEGQGTNEKLFF. CDR3 DNA sequence: TGTGCCAGCAGTGAGGGACAGGGGACCAATGAAAAACTGTTTTTT. This chain links TRBV11-2 with TRBJ1-4, with 10 bases matching TRBD1. Germline V gene data show CDR1 as SGHAT and CDR2 as FQNNGV. CDR3 length: 15 amino acids. Trimming took 6 bases from V and 5 from J; bases not matched to a gene: 6.

V usage is TRBV2 and J usage is TRBJ2-7; maybe TRBD1 (5 bases). This CDR3 has 15 residues. The V end was cut by 5 bases, the J end by 0 bases, with 14 bases between. Germline V lookup: CDR1 SNHLY, CDR2 FYNNEI. CDR3 sequence: CASSYRTRSSYEQYF. The CDR3 DNA is TGTGCCAGCAGTTACAGGACAAGATCCTCCTACGAGCAGTACTTC.

The sample holds many counts of this clone. The chain combines TRBV18 with TRBJ1-2, with D unclear. The CDR3 sequence is 13 residues long. Germline CDR1 is KGHSH and CDR2 is LQKENI. The V end was cut by 6 bases, the J end by 3 bases, with 11 bases between. The CDR3 DNA is TGTGCCAGCTCGGAGGGCCCGGACTATGGCTACACCTTC. It specifies CASSEGPDYGYTF.

This clone was seen once. The V and J genes are TRBV18 and TRBJ2-1; TRBD2 agrees at 12 bases. Germline trimming cut 4 bases from V and 0 bases from J; bases unmatched to any gene: 10. CDR3 length equals 19 residues. Per germline, CDR1 KGHSH and CDR2 LQKENI. In DNA, the CDR3 is TGTGCCAGCTCACTCTCATCGGGACTAGCGGGCCCCTCCTACAATGAGCAGTTCTTC. It encodes CASSLSSGLAGPSYNEQFF.

J is TRBJ2-7 and V is TRBV6-1, with D unclear. Trimming shortened V by 7 bases and J by 2 bases, and 9 bases separated the two germline ends. Germline CDR1 reads MNHNS; CDR2 reads SASEGT. This CDR3 comprises 12 residues. CDR3 nucleotides: TGTGCCAGCAATCAGGATACCTACGAGCAGTACTTC. This translates into CASNQDTYEQYF.

The chain has TRBV7-9 and TRBJ2-7, with D possibly matching TRBD2 (5 bases). The CDR3 extends over 16 amino acids. V dropped 1 base and J dropped 3 bases, with 16 bases sitting between them. The germline gives CDR1 SEHNR, CDR2 FQNEAQ (reference sequence). As DNA, the CDR3 is TGTGCCAGCAGCTTAGGACTAACCTTCGAGGACTACGAGCAGTACTTC. Translated: CASSLGLTFEDYEQYF.

V gene TRBV6-1 combines with J gene TRBJ2-5, with 9 bases that match TRBD2. CDR1 and CDR2 from the germline V gene are MNHNS and SASEGT. Unmatched junction bases numbered 11, after V lost 4 bases and J lost 5 bases. CDR3 size: 16 residues. The CDR3 region has the DNA TGTGCCAGCAGTGTAGGCGGTGCGGGGGGGCGGGAGACCCAGTACTTC. Translating it yields CASSVGGAGGRETQYF.

The chain has TRBV7-3 and TRBJ1-1, with D possibly being TRBD1 (5 bases). The ends were cut back, 1 base at V and 8 bases at J, with 11 bases in the middle. Looked up from germline, CDR1 is SGHTA and CDR2 is FQGTGA. The CDR3 length is 13 residues. Written as DNA, the CDR3 is TGTGCCAGCAGCTTAATCGTACGGGGGGAAGCTTTCTTT. As protein: CASSLIVRGEAFF.

This chain joins TRBV5-4 and TRBJ2-7, with 8 bases that match TRBD2. CDR1 SGHNT and CDR2 YYREEE come from the germline V gene (reference sequence). The ends lost 4 bases at V and 0 bases at J; junction bases unmatched: 6. This CDR3 region has 15 residues. CDR3 coding DNA: TGTGCCAGCAGCGTTAGCGGGGAAAGCTCCTACGAGCAGTACTTC. Translating gives CASSVSGESSYEQYF. Full variable domain (missing parts from reference TRBV5-4 and TRBJ2-7): ETGVTQSPTHLIKTRGQQVTLRCSSQSGHNTVSWYQQALGQGPQFIFQYYREEENGRGNFPPRFSGLQFPNYSSELNVNALELDDSALYLCASSVSGESSYEQYFGPGTRLTVT.

The genes are TRBV25-1 and TRBJ2-7; unclear D gene. This CDR3 has 15 residues. Deletions cut 1 base from V and 0 bases from J, with 10 bases between. Germline V gene data show CDR1 as MGHDK and CDR2 as SYGVNS. The CDR3 bases are TGTGCCAGCAGTGAATTCGAAGGCGGCTCCTACGAGCAGTACTTC. Protein product: CASSEFEGGSYEQYF.

The genes are TRBV18 and TRBJ1-2; D is undetermined. The CDR3 contains 15 residues. Trimming left V 0 bases short and J 8 bases short, with 16 bases between. CDR1 is KGHSH and CDR2 is LQKENI in the germline V gene. The CDR3 is CASSPPSPLTGGYTF. CDR3 DNA: TGTGCCAGCTCACCACCCTCACCCCTAACGGGAGGCTACACCTTC.

The rearrangement uses TRBV6-1 and TRBJ2-3; 7 bases fit TRBD2. Per germline, CDR1 MNHNS and CDR2 SASEGT. V lost 2 bases and J lost 3; bases outside the gene matches: 17. This CDR3 has 19 residues. This CDR3 is CASSEFRLWAGGLTDTQYF. The CDR3 DNA sequence: TGTGCCAGCAGTGAATTCCGATTGTGGGCCGGGGGGTTGACAGATACGCAGTATTTT.

The chain links TRBV4-1 to TRBJ2-7; tentative D call: TRBD2 (6 bases). This CDR3 has 16 residues. Germline lookup yields CDR1 MGHRA and CDR2 YSYEKL. Trimming removed 3 bases at V and 7 bases at J, with 22 bases between. In DNA, the CDR3 is TGCGCCAGCAGCCACCCAGGGACTTCTCATTATGGGGAGCAGTACTTC. Translation: CASSHPGTSHYGEQYF.